Included here is one T cell receptor (beta chain) sequence, with context. Its antigen is unknown. Deep was the level used in running the assay. Using immunoSEQ multiplex PCR, the repertoire was profiled, and TCRdb retains in-frame clones only, with some absent. Of just over 2,000,000 clones detected, 85% to 95% appear once; the ten largest clones hold under 0.15%. The source of the sample is a study of shared clonotypes between healthy human individuals. Study results and limitations: Shared clonotypes: about 5% naive CD4, around 3.5% naive CD8, less than 2.5% memory CD4, under 0.5% memory CD8. Generally, estimated richness proved larger in naive subsets than it did in memory subsets. Rarefaction analysis demonstrated incomplete sorted-subset sequencing notwithstanding large depth.

Per germline, CDR1 MNHEY and CDR2 SVGAGI. Trimming took 8 bases from V and 6 from J, leaving 8 bases between them. CDR3 length: 11 residues. The origin of this receptor is a man between 18 and 29 years old in good health. The sample consisted of naive CD4+ T cells sorted from blood. Subset defined: CD45RA+ positively selected. The rearrangement uses TRBV6-5 and TRBJ2-4, with a tentative D call TRBD1 (5 bases). CDR3: CASRQGNIQYF. The CDR3 DNA sequence: TGTGCCAGCCGGCAGGGAAACATTCAGTACTTC.